This T cell receptor (beta chain) was captured in a study of graft-versus-host responses after intestinal transplantation. To note about this clone: Its antigen is unidentified.

V gave up 3 bases and J gave up 7 bases, with 10 bases separating them. The length of the CDR3 is 12 residues. Looked up from germline, CDR1 is MNHNY and CDR2 is SVGAGI (reference sequence). Data came from immunoSEQ multiplex PCR; TCRdb stores just in-frame clones and leaves some out. The table records over 75,000 clones, under 95% of them present only once. The clonotype originates from a human donor who was the organ donor for an intestinal transplant. Sequenced material: unstimulated CD8+ T cells sorted from spleen or lymph node cells, taken before transplant. This rearrangement joins TRBV6-6 to TRBJ2-7; possible D gene TRBD1, 6 bases. The CDR3 DNA follows: TGTGCCAGCAGTTATGGGGGCGGGGAGCAGTACTTC. This translates into CASSYGGGEQYF.